The clone carrying this T cell receptor beta chain appeared many times. This sample is part of a study of early T cells in non-severe SARS-CoV-2 infection. Unique molecular identifiers tagged individual cDNA molecules. From the 5' RACE reads, TCRdb called clonotypes with MiXCR, one entry per CDR3 protein. The sample lists tens of thousands of distinct CDR3 sequences; around 5.3% were seen once. Germline V gene data show CDR1 as SGHDT and CDR2 as YYEEEE. The V end was cut by 1 base, the J end by 6 bases, with 11 bases between. The CDR3 runs to 14 residues. This TCR derives from an adult who was a healthcare worker with PCR-confirmed SARS-CoV-2 infection or an uninfected control (not recorded which). The chain employs TRBV5-6 and TRBJ1-5; TRBD1 might be the D (6 bases). Sequenced input: whole blood. CDR3 nucleotides: TGTGCCAGCAGCTTGTACGGCAGGGGTCAGCCCCAGCATTTT. Translation gives CASSLYGRGQPQHF.